The present T cell receptor beta chain was sequenced within a study of T cells in Graves' hyperthyroidism and ophthalmopathy. Study-level points and caveats: Blood samples included most of the expanded thyroid clonotypes exceeding 0.001.

This CDR3 has 14 residues. V was cut by 6 bases and J by 0 bases, with 12 bases left in between. Per germline, CDR1 SNHLY and CDR2 FYNNEI. Clinical symptoms, serum thyroxine and TRAb, thyroid ultrasound and orbital computed tomography were used for the diagnoses. From more than 9 ml of fresh peripheral blood, PBMCs were isolated. The sample holds many counts of this clonotype. Its antigen is currently unknown. This may stem from a read error, because a much larger clone lies one nucleotide away. It was RNA transcripts that yielded the amplified TCR beta CDR3 regions. During a first-round RT-PCR of the TCR CDR3, the HTBI primer set was used. TCRdb ran MiXCR on the multiplex PCR reads and lists one entry per CDR3 protein. The table lists a few hundred thousand distinct CDR3 sequences, around a sixth of them singletons.

The sequence derives from a woman aged 40 to 50 with Graves' ophthalmopathy. The sample comprised blood. The chain combines TRBV2 with TRBJ2-7, with D perhaps TRBD2 (7 bases). The CDR3 region is CASSTGGLSYEQYF. Written as DNA, the CDR3 is TGTGCCAGCAGCACCGGGGGGCTCTCCTACGAGCAGTACTTC.